These 27 T cell receptor beta chains were sequenced from one sample in a study of blood T cell repertoires in COVID-19. Some clones are missing from TCRdb's copy, which holds only in-frame ones; the method was immunoSEQ multiplex PCR. The sample lists tens of thousands of clones, under 85% seen once, with around 11% in the top ten. Sequenced input: peripheral blood. These TCRs come from a man between 65 and 85 years old with acute or convalescent COVID-19.

The CDR3 region is CASSLLGGTEAFF. The CDR3 DNA follows: TGTGCCAGCAGTTTACTCGGGGGCACTGAAGCTTTCTTT. The chain uses TRBV28 and TRBJ1-1; tentative D call: TRBD1 (5 bases). Germline V gene sequence: CDR1 MDHEN, CDR2 SYDVKM. Trimming shortened V by 2 bases and J by 4 bases, and 8 bases separated the two germline ends. This CDR3 comprises 13 residues.

This clone was picked up a small number of times. The chain is built from TRBV28 and TRBJ2-3, with D perhaps TRBD2 (5 bases). Trimming removed 3 bases at V and 0 bases at J, with 10 bases between. CDR1 and CDR2 from the germline V gene are MDHEN and SYDVKM. The CDR3 sequence is 15 residues long. This CDR3 reads CASSLGGSSTDTQYF. Here the CDR3 DNA reads TGTGCCAGCAGTTTGGGCGGGTCCAGCACAGATACGCAGTATTTT. The full variable domain, completed using reference TRBV28 and TRBJ2-3, is DVKVTQSSRYLVKRTGEKVFLECVQDMDHENMFWYRQDPGLGLRLIYFSYDVKMKEKGDIPEGYSVSREKKERFSLILESASTNQTSMYLCASSLGGSSTDTQYFGPGTRLTVL.

The rearrangement links TRBV7-9 to TRBJ2-7; 8 positions match TRBD1. The V gene end was trimmed by 1 base and the J gene end by 1 base; junction bases not matched to a gene: 9. CDR3 length: 17 amino acids. The V gene's germline CDR1 is SEHNR and CDR2 FQNEAQ (reference sequence). CDR3 residues: CASSLGAGQGKSYEQYV. For the CDR3, the DNA is TGTGCCAGCAGCTTAGGGGCCGGACAGGGAAAATCCTACGAGCAGTACGTC.

The J gene is TRBJ2-3, the V gene TRBV6-1; 9 nucleotides align to TRBD1. V gave up 4 bases and J gave up 1 base; unmatched junction bases: 12. CDR1 is MNHNS, CDR2 SASEGT, per germline. This CDR3 is built from 18 residues. The CDR3 nucleotides are TGTGCCAGCAGTGCGGGACAGGGTTCAGGGGGCCGCACAGATACGCAGTATTTT. Its translation is CASSAGQGSGGRTDTQYF.

This chain uses TRBV7-9 with TRBJ2-7, with a tentative D call TRBD1 (6 bases). The V and J ends lost 2 bases and 5 bases respectively, with 13 bases between them. The CDR3 runs 14 residues. The germline V gene encodes CDR1 SEHNR and CDR2 FQNEAQ (reference sequence). Here the CDR3 DNA reads TGTGCCAGCAGCTTAAAGGGGGATCATCACGAGCAGTACTTC. Translated: CASSLKGDHHEQYF.

This clone was seen a few times. V gene TRBV5-1 combines with J gene TRBJ1-4; D not certain. From germline, CDR1 is SGHRS and CDR2 YFSETQ. The V end lost 4 bases, the J end lost 5 bases, and 15 bases lay between the germline ends. The length of the CDR3 is 15 residues. The CDR3 region is CASSNGRRTNEKLFF. In nucleotides, the CDR3 is TGCGCCAGCAGCAACGGTAGGAGAACAAATGAAAAACTGTTTTTT. The full variable domain, rest sourced from reference TRBV5-1 and TRBJ1-4, is KAGVTQTPRYLIKTRGQQVTLSCSPISGHRSVSWYQQTPGQGLQFLFEYFSETQRNKGNFPGRFSGRQFSNSRSEMNVSTLELGDSALYLCASSNGRRTNEKLFFGSGTQLSVL.

This clone was seen only once. The rearrangement links TRBV6-5 to TRBJ1-1, with D possibly being TRBD1 (5 bases). This CDR3 has 13 amino acids. Trimming removed 0 bases at V and 5 bases at J, with 7 bases between. Germline lookup yields CDR1 MNHEY and CDR2 SVGAGI. CDR3 protein: CASSYSGGTEAFF. In DNA, the CDR3 is TGTGCCAGCAGTTACTCTGGGGGGACTGAAGCTTTCTTT.

The chain uses TRBV4-1 and TRBJ2-5; 7 nucleotides line up with TRBD2. J gave up 3 bases and V 3 bases, and 4 bases lay outside the gene matches. This CDR3 is built from 14 residues. The germline V gene encodes CDR1 MGHRA and CDR2 YSYEKL. The CDR3 here is CASSQWGGEETQYF. For the CDR3, the DNA is TGCGCCAGCAGCCAGTGGGGAGGGGAAGAGACCCAGTACTTC.

The gene calls are TRBV2 and TRBJ2-7; D unclear. CDR1 and CDR2 (germline): SNHLY, FYNNEI. The length of the CDR3 is 15 residues. Trimming removed 8 bases at V and 7 bases at J, with 24 bases between. CDR3 sequence (DNA): TGTGCCAGCGCCCTACCCGGCCGGTCTACGGGTGAGCAGTACTTC. Its translation: CASALPGRSTGEQYF.

The chain carries TRBV18 and TRBJ2-7; a weak D match, TRBD1 (6 bases). Germline CDR1 is KGHSH and CDR2 is LQKENI. The V and J ends lost 5 bases and 5 bases respectively, with 10 bases between them. The CDR3 loop spans 12 amino acids. The CDR3 region is CASSAQGDEQYF. The CDR3 DNA sequence: TGTGCCAGCTCAGCACAGGGAGACGAGCAGTACTTC.

This clone came up a few times. The genes are TRBV6-1 and TRBJ2-2; 11 positions match TRBD2. The CDR3 extends over 18 amino acids. CDR1 is MNHNS, CDR2 SASEGT, per germline. V gave up 4 bases and J gave up 3 bases; unmatched junction bases: 10. CDR3 sequence (DNA): TGTGCCAGCAGTGGTACCAATAGCGGGGGGGAGCACACCGGGGAGCTGTTTTTT. It specifies CASSGTNSGGEHTGELFF.

V is TRBV18 and J is TRBJ1-2; unclear D gene. Trimming shortened V by 2 bases and J by 0 bases, and 13 bases separated the two germline ends. The germline V gene has CDR1 KGHSH and CDR2 LQKENI. CDR3 length: 16 residues. The CDR3 here is CASSPVLGGANYGYTF. CDR3 coding DNA: TGTGCCAGCTCACCAGTTCTAGGCGGAGCTAACTATGGCTACACCTTC.

The rearrangement uses TRBV7-8 and TRBJ2-3; 13 bases are a match to TRBD2. Unmatched junction bases numbered 5, after V lost 2 bases and J lost 6 bases. CDR3 size: 16 residues. Looked up from germline, CDR1 is SGHVS and CDR2 is FQNEAQ. CDR3 residues: CASSLSGTSGVDTQYF. CDR3 nucleotide sequence: TGTGCCAGCAGCTTATCAGGGACTAGCGGGGTCGATACGCAGTATTTT.

This clone was observed a few times. This sequence joins TRBV4-1 and TRBJ1-6; no firm D call. Germline V gives CDR1 MGHRA, CDR2 YSYEKL. V lost 4 bases and J lost 15, with 19 bases in between. The CDR3 runs 14 residues. The CDR3 DNA sequence: TGCGCCAGCAGCCCAGGTCCGTTGGGTGACATCCTCCACTTT. Amino acids: CASSPGPLGDILHF.

This sequence joins TRBV19 and TRBJ1-5, with D maybe TRBD1 (6 bases). The germline V and J ends were trimmed by 0 bases and 7 bases, with 16 bases remaining between them. The CDR3 is 16 residues long. Germline V gene lookup returns CDR1 LNHDA and CDR2 SQIVND (reference sequence). For the CDR3, the DNA is TGTGCCAGTAGTATAGATCTATCGGGGGGCGGGCAGCCCCAGCATTTT. Amino acids: CASSIDLSGGGQPQHF.

Only one count was recorded for this clone. The chain couples TRBV3-1 (or the pseudogene TRBV3-2) to TRBJ1-5; 11 bases are a match to TRBD1. The V gene's germline CDR1 is LGHDT and CDR2 YNNKEL (reference sequence). Trimming at V came to 0 bases and at J to 6 bases, leaving 1 base not matched to a gene. The CDR3 extends over 15 amino acids. CDR3 sequence: CASSQEGTGGQPQHF. The CDR3 region has the DNA TGTGCCAGCAGCCAAGAGGGGACAGGGGGTCAGCCCCAGCATTTT.

The chain joins TRBV28 to TRBJ2-7; 8 bases are shared with TRBD1. Germline V gene data show CDR1 as MDHEN and CDR2 as SYDVKM. The CDR3 runs 16 residues. With 4 bases clipped from V and 2 bases from J, the junction kept 10 bases outside the gene matches. This CDR3 reads CASSSSGGGNAYEQYF. As DNA, the CDR3 is TGTGCCAGCAGTTCCTCAGGGGGCGGGAACGCCTACGAGCAGTACTTC.

V and J are TRBV5-4 and TRBJ2-2, with TRBD1 identical over 8 bases. The V gene end was trimmed by 4 bases and the J gene end by 7 bases; junction bases not matched to a gene: 9. Germline CDR1 is SGHNT and CDR2 is YYREEE (reference sequence). CDR3 length: 15 residues. The CDR3 sequence: CASSLDRESIGELFF. The DNA for the CDR3 is TGTGCCAGCAGCCTGGACAGGGAAAGTATCGGGGAGCTGTTTTTT.

This rearrangement joins TRBV10-2 to TRBJ1-5, with 8 nucleotides matching TRBD1. Per the germline V gene, CDR1 is WSHSY and CDR2 is SAAADI. The CDR3 totals 15 residues. With 6 bases clipped from V and 2 bases from J, the junction kept 6 bases outside the gene matches. CDR3 nucleotides: TGCGCCAGCAGAAAAGACAGGGGCGGCAATCAGCCCCAGCATTTT. Protein sequence: CASRKDRGGNQPQHF.

The chain carries TRBV29-1 and TRBJ2-3; a possible D gene is TRBD2 (5 bases). The V gene's germline CDR1 is SQVTM and CDR2 ANQGSEA. The CDR3 has 13 amino acids. Trimming left V 4 bases short and J 5 bases short, with 13 bases between. The CDR3: CSVVTGGGDTQYF. CDR3 DNA: TGCAGCGTTGTTACCGGAGGAGGAGATACGCAGTATTTT.

This clone was seen only once. This chain links TRBV7-6 with TRBJ2-1; a possible D gene is TRBD1 (5 bases). V was trimmed by 5 bases and J by 7 bases, leaving 15 bases between them. The CDR3 length is 14 residues. CDR1 is SGHVS and CDR2 is FNYEAQ in the germline V gene. The CDR3 region has the DNA TGTGCCAGCAGCCCCTATCAGGGTGTGAATGAGCAGTTCTTC. Amino acids: CASSPYQGVNEQFF.

DNA of the CDR3: TGTGCCAGCAGCTTCCAGGGGAGCTATGGCTACACCTTC. It yields the protein CASSFQGSYGYTF. The genes are TRBV7-9 and TRBJ1-2, with D possibly TRBD1 on 6 matching bases. Trimming removed 3 bases from V and 4 bases from J, with 9 bases in between. Looked up from germline, CDR1 is SEHNR and CDR2 is FQNEAQ (reference sequence). The CDR3 loop spans 13 amino acids.

This clone showed up just a few times. V is TRBV7-8 and J is TRBJ1-5; no clear D gene. The CDR3 contains 14 residues. Germline V gene sequence: CDR1 SGHVS, CDR2 FQNEAQ. V lost 4 bases and J 8 bases, leaving 15 bases between the germline ends. CDR3 loop: CASSSGTATEPQHF. CDR3 in DNA: TGTGCCAGCAGCTCAGGTACGGCGACCGAGCCCCAGCATTTT.

This chain uses TRBV19 with TRBJ1-5, with D maybe TRBD1 (5 bases). CDR3 length: 15 residues. The germline V and J ends were trimmed by 8 bases and 2 bases, with 16 bases remaining between them. Looked up from germline, CDR1 is LNHDA and CDR2 is SQIVND (reference sequence). The CDR3 DNA reads TGTGCCAGTTCTTGCAGCGGGGGTGGCAATCAGCCCCAGCATTTT. Amino acids: CASSCSGGGNQPQHF. The full variable domain, rest sourced from reference TRBV19 and TRBJ1-5, is DGGITQSPKYLFRKEGQNVTLSCEQNLNHDAMYWYRQDPGQGLRLIYYSQIVNDFQKGDIAEGYSVSREKKESFPLTVTSAQKNPTAFYLCASSCSGGGNQPQHFGDGTRLSIL.

The rearrangement uses TRBV7-2 and TRBJ1-1; TRBD1 might be the D (5 bases). The CDR3 has 17 residues. Between the trimmed V and J ends, which lost 5 bases and 5 bases, there was a span of 24 bases. Germline CDR1 reads SGHTA; CDR2 reads FQGNSA. CDR3 residues: CASSPQRDRGARTEAFF. CDR3 coding DNA: TGTGCCAGCAGCCCCCAACGCGATAGGGGCGCAAGGACTGAAGCTTTCTTT.

The gene calls are TRBV10-1 and TRBJ2-5; tentative D call: TRBD1 (6 bases). The CDR3 is 15 amino acids. V lost 2 bases, J lost 6 bases, and 16 bases lay in between. Per germline, CDR1 WNHNN and CDR2 SYGVQD (reference sequence). The CDR3, as DNA: TGCGCCAGCAGTGAGAGTCTGGACAGTACGAAGACCCAGTACTTC. Its translation: CASSESLDSTKTQYF.

This chain links TRBV7-2 with TRBJ2-3, with 10 nucleotides matching TRBD1. The junction had 5 bases not matched to a gene; V was cut back by 2 bases and J by 6 bases. Germline V CDR1 and CDR2: SGHTA, FQGNSA. CDR3 length: 15 residues. As DNA, the CDR3 is TGTGCCAGCAGCTTAAAGGACAGGGGGTATGATACGCAGTATTTT. The encoded protein is CASSLKDRGYDTQYF. Full variable domain (missing parts from reference TRBV7-2 and TRBJ2-3): GAGVSQSPSNKVTEKGKDVELRCDPISGHTALYWYRQSLGQGLEFLIYFQGNSAPDKSGLPSDRFSAERTGGSVSTLTIQRTQQEDSAVYLCASSLKDRGYDTQYFGPGTRLTVL.